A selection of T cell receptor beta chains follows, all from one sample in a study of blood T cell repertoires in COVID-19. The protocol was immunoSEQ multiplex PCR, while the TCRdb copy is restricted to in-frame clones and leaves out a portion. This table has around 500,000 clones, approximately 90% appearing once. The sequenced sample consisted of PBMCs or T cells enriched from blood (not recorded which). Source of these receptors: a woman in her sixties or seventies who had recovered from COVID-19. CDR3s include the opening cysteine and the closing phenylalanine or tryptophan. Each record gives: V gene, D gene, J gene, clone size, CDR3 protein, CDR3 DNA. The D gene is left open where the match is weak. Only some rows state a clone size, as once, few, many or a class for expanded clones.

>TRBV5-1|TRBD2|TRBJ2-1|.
CASTTRAGGSYNEQFF
TGCGCCAGCACCACTCGGGCGGGGGGGTCCTACAATGAGCAGTTCTTC
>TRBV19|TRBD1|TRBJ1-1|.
CASSWPEGAPGGAFF
TGTGCCAGTAGTTGGCCAGAGGGGGCCCCCGGAGGGGCTTTCTTT
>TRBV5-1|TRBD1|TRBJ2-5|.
CASGPTGWMVETQYF
TGCGCCAGCGGCCCGACAGGGTGGATGGTAGAGACCCAGTACTTC
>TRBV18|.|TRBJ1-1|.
CASSPRLTEMNTEAFF
TGTGCCAGCTCACCAAGACTAACAGAGATGAACACTGAAGCTTTCTTT
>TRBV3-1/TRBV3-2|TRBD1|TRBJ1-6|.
CASSQVPTVGTGYSPLHF
TGTGCCAGCAGCCAAGTTCCTACGGTTGGGACAGGGTATTCACCCCTCCACTTT
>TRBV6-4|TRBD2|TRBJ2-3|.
CASSSSGGAGTQYF
TGTGCCAGCAGTTCTAGCGGGGGGGCCGGTACGCAGTATTTT
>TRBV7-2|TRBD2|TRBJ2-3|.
CASSLAGGADTQYF
TGTGCCAGCAGCTTAGCGGGGGGGGCAGATACGCAGTATTTT
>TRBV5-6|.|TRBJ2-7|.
CASSPVANRRSDEQYF
TGTGCCAGCAGCCCGGTAGCTAACAGGCGCTCCGACGAGCAGTACTTC
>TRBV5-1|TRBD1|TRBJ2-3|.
CASSPGQLFTDTQYF
TGCGCCAGCAGCCCGGGACAGCTTTTCACAGATACGCAGTATTTT
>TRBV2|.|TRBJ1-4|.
CASRTDGSEKLFF
TGTGCCAGCAGGACTGATGGCTCAGAAAAACTGTTTTTT
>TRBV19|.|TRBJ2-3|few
CASSMGQPTDTQYF
TGTGCCAGTAGTATGGGGCAGCCCACAGATACGCAGTATTTT
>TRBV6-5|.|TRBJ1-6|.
CASGWAGNSPLHF
TGTGCCAGCGGCTGGGCGGGCAATTCACCCCTCCACTTT
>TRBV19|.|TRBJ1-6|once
CASSTPTQGFFDSPLHF
TGTGCCAGTAGTACCCCGACACAGGGTTTCTTTGATTCACCCCTCCACTTT
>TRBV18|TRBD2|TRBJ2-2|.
CASSPNGGGNAGELFF
TGTGCCAGCTCCCCCAACGGGGGGGGCAACGCCGGGGAGCTGTTTTTT
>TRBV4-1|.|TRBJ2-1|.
CASSQDAGPEQFF
TGCGCCAGCAGCCAAGACGCAGGTCCTGAGCAGTTCTTC
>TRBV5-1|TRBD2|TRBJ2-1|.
CASSFRLAGGYNEQFF
TGCGCCAGCAGCTTCCGTCTAGCGGGGGGATACAATGAGCAGTTCTTC
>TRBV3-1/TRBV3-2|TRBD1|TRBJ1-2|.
CASSRGDRANYGYTF
TGTGCCAGCAGCCGAGGGGACAGGGCTAACTATGGCTACACCTTC
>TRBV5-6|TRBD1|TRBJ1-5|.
CASNRQGSGQPQHF
TGTGCCAGCAACAGACAGGGATCAGGTCAGCCCCAGCATTTT
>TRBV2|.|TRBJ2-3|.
CASSLGGGLTFSTDTQYF
TGTGCCAGCAGTCTAGGGGGTGGGCTAACGTTTAGCACAGATACGCAGTATTTT
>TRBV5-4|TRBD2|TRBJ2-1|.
CASSFSGGAYNEQFF
TGTGCCAGCAGCTTTAGCGGGGGGGCCTACAATGAGCAGTTCTTC
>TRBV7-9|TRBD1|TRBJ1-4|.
CASSLTGTGVNEKLFF
TGTGCCAGCAGCCTAACCGGGACAGGGGTTAATGAAAAACTGTTTTTT
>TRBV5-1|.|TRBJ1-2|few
CASSLEGALGYTF
TGCGCCAGCAGCTTGGAAGGGGCGCTTGGCTACACCTTC
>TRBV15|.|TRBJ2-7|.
CATSREGGAYEQYF
TGTGCCACCAGCAGAGAGGGGGGTGCCTACGAGCAGTACTTC
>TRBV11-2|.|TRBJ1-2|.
CASSTTVSRYGYTF
TGTGCCAGCAGCACCACAGTAAGCCGCTATGGCTACACCTTC
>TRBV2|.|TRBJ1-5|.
CASSRGSQRGQPQHF
TGTGCCAGCAGTAGGGGGTCCCAACGAGGCCAGCCCCAGCATTTT
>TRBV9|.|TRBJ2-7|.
CASSAADSSYEQYF
TGTGCCAGCAGCGCCGCGGACAGTTCCTACGAGCAGTACTTC
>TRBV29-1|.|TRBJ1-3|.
CSVRRPSGNTIYF
TGCAGCGTCCGCAGGCCTTCTGGAAACACCATATATTTT
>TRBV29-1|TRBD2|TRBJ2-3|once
CSVGAIAGGTDTQYF
TGCAGCGTTGGGGCGATAGCGGGGGGCACAGATACGCAGTATTTT
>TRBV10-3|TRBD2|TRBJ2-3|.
CAIKAGAGTDTQYF
TGTGCCATCAAAGCGGGGGCGGGGACAGATACGCAGTATTTT
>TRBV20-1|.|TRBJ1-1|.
CSTSEAFF
TGCAGTACAAGTGAAGCTTTCTTT
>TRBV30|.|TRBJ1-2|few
CAWSQGRDGYTF
TGTGCCTGGAGTCAGGGGAGGGATGGCTACACCTTC
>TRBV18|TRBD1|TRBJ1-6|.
CASSQGTGGSNSPLHF
TGTGCCAGCTCACAAGGGACAGGGGGAAGTAATTCACCCCTCCACTTT
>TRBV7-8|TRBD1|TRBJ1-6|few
CASSFQGGTNSPLHF
TGTGCCAGCAGCTTTCAGGGGGGAACTAATTCACCCCTCCACTTT
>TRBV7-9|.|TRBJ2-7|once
CASSSDSNPYEQYF
TGTGCCAGCAGCAGCGACAGTAACCCCTACGAGCAGTACTTC
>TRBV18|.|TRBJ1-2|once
CASSPQGSSNYGYTF
TGTGCCAGCTCACCGCAGGGATCTTCTAACTATGGCTACACCTTC
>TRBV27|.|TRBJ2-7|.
CASSLRTGAYEQYF
TGTGCCAGCAGTCTTCGGACGGGGGCCTACGAGCAGTACTTC
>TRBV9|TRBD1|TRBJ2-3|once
CASSGIPGQGKKSALTDTQYF
TGTGCCAGCAGCGGGATACCGGGACAGGGAAAAAAGTCCGCTCTCACAGATACGCAGTATTTT
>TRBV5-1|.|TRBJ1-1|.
CASKQGTVNTEAFF
TGCGCCAGCAAGCAGGGGACGGTGAACACTGAAGCTTTCTTT
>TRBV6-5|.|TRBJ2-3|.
CASSYLEPPGTQYF
TGTGCCAGCAGTTACTTAGAGCCACCGGGTACGCAGTATTTT
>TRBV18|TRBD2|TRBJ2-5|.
CASSPRRGGGAQETQYF
TGTGCCAGCTCACCACGAAGAGGCGGGGGGGCTCAAGAGACCCAGTACTTC
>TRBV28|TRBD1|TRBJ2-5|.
CASRGQSQETQYF
TGTGCCAGCAGGGGACAGTCTCAAGAGACCCAGTACTTC
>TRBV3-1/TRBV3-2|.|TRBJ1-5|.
CASSQDSISQPQHF
TGTGCCAGCAGCCAGGACAGTATTAGTCAGCCCCAGCATTTT
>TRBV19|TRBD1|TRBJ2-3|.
CASVNRGADTQYF
TGTGCCAGTGTGAACAGGGGAGCAGATACGCAGTATTTT
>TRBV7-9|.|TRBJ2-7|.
CASSSIGRGSSYEQYF
TGTGCCAGCAGCTCCATAGGCCGGGGTAGCTCCTACGAGCAGTACTTC
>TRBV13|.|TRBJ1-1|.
CASSPYQGIGTEAFF
TGTGCCAGCAGCCCATATCAGGGGATTGGAACTGAAGCTTTCTTT
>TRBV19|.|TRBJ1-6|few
CASSIIQGRNSPLHF
TGTGCCAGTAGTATCATACAGGGAAGAAATTCACCCCTCCACTTT
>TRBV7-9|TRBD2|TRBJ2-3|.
CAPAGLAGGSTDTQYF
TGTGCCCCCGCCGGACTAGCGGGGGGGAGCACAGATACGCAGTATTTT
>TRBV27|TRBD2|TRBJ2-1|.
CAIGRGRGNEQFF
TGTGCCATCGGGAGGGGAAGGGGTAATGAGCAGTTCTTC
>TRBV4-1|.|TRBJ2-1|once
CASSHPYNEQFF
TGCGCCAGCAGCCATCCGTACAATGAGCAGTTCTTC
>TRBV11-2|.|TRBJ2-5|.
CASSVRLGKQETQYF
TGTGCCAGCAGCGTCAGGTTGGGCAAACAAGAGACCCAGTACTTC
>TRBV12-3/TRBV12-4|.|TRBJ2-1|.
CASLSHNEQFF
TGTGCCAGCCTATCGCACAATGAGCAGTTCTTC
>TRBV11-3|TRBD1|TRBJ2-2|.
CASSLGLGRGLPGELFF
TGTGCCAGCAGCTTAGGGCTCGGCAGGGGGCTTCCCGGGGAGCTGTTTTTT
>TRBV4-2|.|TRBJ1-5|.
CASSQSESRGGSNQPQHF
TGTGCCAGCAGCCAATCAGAAAGCAGGGGAGGGAGCAATCAGCCCCAGCATTTT
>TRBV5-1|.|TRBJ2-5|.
CASAAGVQETQYF
TGCGCCAGCGCCGCCGGTGTACAAGAGACCCAGTACTTC
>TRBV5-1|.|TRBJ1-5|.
CASSLGGDSNQPQHF
TGCGCCAGCAGCTTGGGGGGAGATAGCAATCAGCCCCAGCATTTT